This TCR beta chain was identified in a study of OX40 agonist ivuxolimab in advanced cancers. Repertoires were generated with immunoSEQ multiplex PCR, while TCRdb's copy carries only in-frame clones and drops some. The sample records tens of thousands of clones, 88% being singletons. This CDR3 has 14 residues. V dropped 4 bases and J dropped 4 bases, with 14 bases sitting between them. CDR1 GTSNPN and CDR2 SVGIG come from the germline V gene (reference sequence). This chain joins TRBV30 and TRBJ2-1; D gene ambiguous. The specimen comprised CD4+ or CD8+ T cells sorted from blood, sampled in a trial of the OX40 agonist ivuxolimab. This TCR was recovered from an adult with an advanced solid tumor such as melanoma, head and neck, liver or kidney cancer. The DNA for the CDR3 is TGTGCCTGGAAAACCGGACCCACGTACAATGAGCAGTTCTTC. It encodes CAWKTGPTYNEQFF.